These 8 T cell receptor beta chains were sequenced from one sample in a study of tumor-infiltrating lymphocytes in primary liver carcinoma. Total RNA amounting to roughly 0.5 ug was the source from which TCR beta cDNA was made with a constant-region primer. For TCR beta, libraries were produced by three nested multiplex PCR rounds using slightly modified ARM-PCR. A C-beta reverse primer and TRBV1-TRBV30 forward primers served in each of the first two PCR rounds, at 10 cycles apiece. MiXCR was run by TCRdb on the multiplex PCR reads, yielding one entry per CDR3 protein. The table includes 310,000 or so distinct CDR3 sequences, 65% detected once. Germline DNA was also extracted, and blood RNA derived from unsorted whole blood. Sequenced: peripheral blood. All receptors derive from a man aged 40-49 years with primary liver carcinoma and hepatitis B virus infection.

This clonotype was counted ten times or more. The chain combines TRBV6-6 with TRBJ2-2, with a weak D call TRBD2 (5 bases). Germline V CDR1 and CDR2: MNHNY, SVGAGI (reference sequence). This CDR3 region has 14 residues. Trimming shortened V by 7 bases and J by 7 bases, and 16 bases separated the two germline ends. CDR3 DNA sequence: TGTGCCAGCACTCCCCGGGAACCGGGCGGGGAGCTGTTTTTT. The encoded protein is CASTPREPGGELFF.

To note about this clonotype: At one of its ends the junction is not consistent with the germline gene, which may arise from a read error. V gene TRBV9 combines with J gene TRBJ1-4, with 9 bases lining up with TRBD1. This CDR3 has 15 residues. CDR1 and CDR2 (germline): SGDLS, YYNGEE. The CDR3 here is CASSAGDRAKEKLFF. In nucleotides, the CDR3 is TGTGCCAGCAGCGCAGGGGACAGGGCTAAGGAAAAACTGTTTTTT.

To note about this clonotype: Mismatch with germline at one junction end may stem from a read error. The chain carries TRBV11-1 and TRBJ2-1, with 8 bases lining up with TRBD1. Germline values: CDR1 SGHAT, CDR2 FQDESV (reference sequence). CDR3 length: 15 amino acids. CDR3 coding DNA: TGTGGCAGCAGCTTAGCAGGGGGCCGACCAGATGAGCAGTTCTTC. Amino acids: CGSSLAGGRPDEQFF.

A few counts support this clonotype. This chain uses TRBV18 with TRBJ2-1; 9 positions agree with TRBD2. With V trimmed by 3 bases and J by 6 bases, 3 bases remained unmatched. CDR3 length: 14 residues. Looked up from germline, CDR1 is KGHSH and CDR2 is LQKENI. Here the CDR3 DNA reads TGTGCCAGCTCACCTGCGGGAGGGAGCAATGAGCAGTTCTTC. It translates to CASSPAGGSNEQFF.

This clonotype was observed many times. This rearrangement joins TRBV4-2 to TRBJ2-5, with D maybe TRBD2 (5 bases). The V gene's germline CDR1 is LGHNA and CDR2 YNFKEQ. This CDR3 is 15 amino acids long. With 2 bases removed from V and 2 bases from J, the gap between germline ends came to 12 bases. The CDR3, as DNA: TGTGCCAGCAGCCAACAGCTCGGCGGGCAAGAGACCCAGTACTTC. Amino acids: CASSQQLGGQETQYF.

The rearrangement uses TRBV6-1 and TRBJ1-2; D remains ambiguous. Per germline, CDR1 MNHNS and CDR2 SASEGT. Trimming cost V 1 base and J 8 bases, with 14 bases left between them. This CDR3 has 14 amino acids. Written as DNA, the CDR3 is TGTGCCAGCAGTGAAGTTCATGGCGAGATAGGCTACACCTTC. It yields the protein CASSEVHGEIGYTF.

As for this clonotype: This may be a read error: a much more frequent sequence differs by one nucleotide. The chain links TRBV6-5 to TRBJ1-2; weak D call: TRBD1 (6 bases). The CDR3 is 13 residues long. Germline V gene lookup returns CDR1 MNHEY and CDR2 SVGAGI. The CDR3, as DNA: TGTGCCAGCAGTGTGGGGGCTGCTTATGGCTACATCTTC. Translated: CASSVGAAYGYIF.

Details on this clonotype: This may be a read error, as it is one base from a much larger clone. The genes are TRBV4-2 and TRBJ2-2; 9 nucleotides align to TRBD1. The CDR3 has 16 amino acids. CDR1 is LGHNA, CDR2 YNFKEQ, per germline. CDR3 sequence (DNA): TGTGACAGCAGCCAAGTGGGACAGGGCCGCACCGGGGAGCTGTTTTTT. Amino acid sequence: CDSSQVGQGRTGELFF.